This T cell receptor (beta chain) derives from a study of shared clonotypes between healthy human individuals. Study outcomes and limitations: Between a few donors, naive CD4 clonotypes were shared at a level of about 5%.

Assay: immunoSEQ multiplex PCR; the TCRdb copy retains only in-frame clones and omits some. The profile shows 2.3 million or so clones, over 85% of them singletons. V was clipped by 6 bases and J by 4 bases, with 12 bases between them. The CDR3 extends over 13 amino acids. Germline V CDR1 and CDR2: MNHEY, SMNVEV (reference sequence). About this clone itself: The antigen remains unidentified.

The sample consisted of naive CD4+ T cells from PBMCs. Subset described: CD45RA+ positively selected. This receptor was obtained from a man between 18 and 35 years old in good health. Some clones in this sample may be carry-over from other donors' samples. The V and J genes are TRBV27 and TRBJ1-2, with D possibly being TRBD1 (6 bases). The CDR3 spells CASRTGPSYGYTF. DNA for the CDR3: TGTGCCAGCAGGACAGGTCCTAGCTATGGCTACACCTTC.